This T cell receptor beta chain was sequenced for a study of blood T cell repertoires in COVID-19. About the study: Sites across the United States, Italy and Spain contributed samples from acute and convalescent COVID-19.

V trimming: 1 base; J trimming: 6 bases; junction bases outside the gene matches: 8. This CDR3 is 14 amino acids long. In germline, CDR1 is GTSNPN, CDR2 SVGIG (reference sequence). Some clones are missing from TCRdb's copy, which holds only in-frame ones; the method was immunoSEQ multiplex PCR. The sample gives 250,000 or so clones, 84% of which show up once; roughly 1.4% is in the top ten. Sequenced input: peripheral blood. V usage is TRBV30 and J usage is TRBJ1-2; the match to TRBD1 covers 7 bases. This clonotype was obtained from a woman aged 40 to 50 who had recovered from COVID-19. The CDR3 nucleotides are TGTGCCTGGAGTGCCCCGACAGGGCCAAATGGCTACACCTTC. It is translated as CAWSAPTGPNGYTF.